This T cell receptor (beta chain) was sequenced in a study of cytomegalovirus exposure and HLA in healthy donors (dated by TCRdb to about 2017). About the investigation overall: According to a later analysis, the 120 or so validation repertoires were produced on the same platform as the 666 repertoires of the first cohort. The study was designed to test whether signatures of past pathogen exposure could be identified by cataloging public T cell receptors. Along with the roughly 670-subject first cohort, a separate validation cohort of around 120 different subjects was used. To predict cytomegalovirus infection status, the study brought together high-throughput TCR immunosequencing, statistical association of individual TCRs with disease status, and machine learning. General findings and caveats noted by the study authors: It was suggested by the authors that the approach could potentially be generalized to other disease states and immunological phenotypes. While some public TCRs were present in many individuals, most TCR sequences turned up only very rarely across donors. In the study, approximately 160 TCR beta chains were listed as associated with cytomegalovirus. A few of the identified cytomegalovirus-associated TCR beta chains were confirmed in vitro to be specific for cytomegalovirus antigens. A later analysis found that TCRs clustered in the first cohort also tended to co-occur in the 95 to 150 validation repertoires, with approximately 95% of cluster scores above 0. Cytomegalovirus status was reported to be diagnosed by the classifier with high specificity and sensitivity in both the original and validation cohorts. All 110 or so repertoires were used to score co-occurrence in the validation cohort in a later analysis, because that analysis had no HLA typing for the cohort.

Donors formed part of the validation cohort, which comprised approximately 130 subjects and was distinct from the first cohort of 550 to 850 subjects. The library was produced with the immunoSEQ multiplex PCR assay. As for the original processing: A statistical classification framework was built to diagnose cytomegalovirus status from the catalog of TCR beta chain sequences. In its TCRdb copy, this immuneACCESS table keeps in-frame sequences only and misses some clones. Where compared with another copy, unresolved V genes explain less than half of these, and the others have no known cause. The V and J calls and clone size were taken over from that table, and D and trimming were inferred from the DNA. The sample table holds 250,000 or so clones, of which just under 90% were seen once. Jointly, the top ten make up less than 3% of the sample. The CDR3, cysteine through phenylalanine, is 13 amino acids long. The sequence is cut down to CDR3 DNA, 39 bases in frame from base 1. Relative to germline, V is missing 3 bases and J is missing 10 bases, with 6 bases of the junction outside any gene match. Sequences LNHDA (CDR1) and SQIVND (CDR2) are obtained from the germline V gene (reference sequence).

As regards this clone: The target of this receptor is not known. No base-level quality is on record; no much larger clone is a single base apart.

The chain is assembled from TRBV19 and TRBJ1-5; 7 of the junction bases match TRBD1. The TCR was taken from a man between 18 and 29 years old in good health and CMV-seronegative. Specimen: PBMCs. In nucleotide form, the sequence is TGTGCCAGTAGTATGGGACAGTCTCTCCCCCAGCATTTT. This translates into CASSMGQSLPQHF.